This T cell receptor (beta chain) was documented in a study of a mutant IDH1 vaccine in newly diagnosed glioma. Looking at the study overall: The treated group averaged around 40 years old and was about 62% male, about 40% female. Most patients had received both radiotherapy and temozolomide, the prior options being radiotherapy, temozolomide, or both.

Germline CDR1 is GTSNPN and CDR2 is SVGIG (reference sequence). This CDR3 is built from 14 residues. Trimming took 1 base from V and 3 from J, leaving 13 bases between them. The method was immunoSEQ multiplex PCR; TCRdb's version includes in-frame clones alone and lacks a portion of them. The sample holds about 92,000 clones, 83% seen once. Study findings and constraints: Researchers report vaccine-induced immune responses in about 94% of patients.

With regard to this clone: Its cognate antigen is unknown.

Time point defined: baseline, week 1 (first vaccination visit). This sample's treatment: pre-vaccination baseline after standard-of-care therapy. Newly diagnosed WHO grade 3 or 4 IDH1-mutant, ATRX-lost astrocytomas were identified in the donors. This chain links TRBV30 with TRBJ2-7; D is unresolved. The receptor was isolated from a woman aged 45-60 years with glioma. Here the sequenced sample was PBMCs, taken from a glioma patient treated with radiotherapy, temozolomide or both. CDR3 coding DNA: TGTGCCTGGAGTGGGGTCAGTGACTTCTACGAGCAGTACTTC. It encodes CAWSGVSDFYEQYF.